A selection of T cell receptor beta chains follows, all from one sample in a study of T cells in Graves' hyperthyroidism and ophthalmopathy. Using its own MiXCR run on the multiplex PCR reads, TCRdb lists one record per CDR3 protein. The top ten clones hold 3.5% to 4% of a sample with 600,000 to 650,000 distinct CDR3 sequences, around 15% of them seen once. The material sequenced was blood. Every receptor here comes from a woman in her twenties or thirties with Graves' hyperthyroidism. The CDR3 runs from the conserved cysteine through the conserved F or W. Each record gives: J gene, clone size, D gene, V gene, CDR3 protein, CDR3 DNA. D genes are given only for firm matches. For some rows the clone size is stated as once, few or many, or as a class when expanded; others skip it.

>TRBJ2-1|many|-|TRBV12-3/TRBV12-4
CASSLDRVGGEFF
TGTGCCAGCAGTTTAGACAGGGTAGGAGGGGAGTTCTTC
>TRBJ2-1|-|TRBD2|TRBV5-1
CASSFSGTSGRGNLHEQFF
TGCGCCAGCAGCTTCTCCGGGACTAGCGGGAGGGGTAATCTTCATGAGCAGTTCTTC
>TRBJ2-5|-|-|TRBV28
CASSFWTEQETQCF
TGTGCCAGCAGTTTTTGGACAGAACAAGAGACCCAGTGCTTC
>TRBJ1-1|many|-|TRBV18
CASSPSRGDTEAFF
TGTGCCAGCTCACCTAGCAGGGGAGACACTGAAGCTTTCTTT
>TRBJ2-3|few|-|TRBV18
CASAWAGRGTDTQYF
TGTGCCAGCGCCTGGGCGGGAAGGGGCACAGATACGCAGTATTTT
>TRBJ1-1|many|-|TRBV6-2/TRBV6-3
CASSYSRAAVSNTEAFF
TGTGCCAGCAGTTACTCGAGGGCGGCAGTATCGAACACTGAAGCTTTCTTT
>TRBJ1-3|-|-|TRBV7-3
CASSSDVSSGNTIYF
TGTGCCAGCAGCTCCGATGTATCCTCTGGAAACACCATATATTTT
>TRBJ2-5|many|-|TRBV7-2
CASRMGGVGETQYF
TGTGCCAGCAGGATGGGGGGAGTGGGAGAGACCCAGTACTTC
>TRBJ2-1|-|-|TRBV19
CASTTRPGYNEQFF
TGTGCCAGCACTACTAGACCGGGCTACAATGAGCAGTTCTTC
>TRBJ2-1|many|TRBD1|TRBV7-3
CASSRDRDRNEQFF
TGTGCCAGCAGCAGGGACAGGGACCGAAATGAGCAGTTCTTC
>TRBJ2-1|many|TRBD2|TRBV7-8
CASSLTSGRALPGNEQFF
TGTGCCAGCAGCTTAACTAGCGGGAGGGCCCTTCCCGGCAATGAGCAGTTCTTC
>TRBJ1-1|-|-|TRBV5-4
CASSSTKSGDTEAFF
TGTGCCAGCAGCTCAACAAAATCAGGGGACACTGAAGCTTTCTTT
>TRBJ2-1|few|-|TRBV7-3
CASSQNGEQFF
TGTGCCAGCAGCCAGAACGGGGAGCAGTTCTTC
>TRBJ1-1|many|-|TRBV5-1
CASSLGWGHRNTEAFF
TGCGCCAGCAGCTTGGGGTGGGGACACCGGAACACTGAAGCTTTCTTT
>TRBJ2-1|few|-|TRBV24-1
CATSDPPGQGQRNYNEQFF
TGTGCCACCAGTGATCCTCCCGGGCAGGGTCAACGTAACTACAATGAGCAGTTCTTC
>TRBJ2-1|many|TRBD2|TRBV5-1
CASSLMAGGGNEQFF
TGCGCCAGCAGCTTGATGGCGGGAGGGGGCAATGAGCAGTTCTTC
>TRBJ2-7|many|TRBD2|TRBV7-9
CASNFRAGTYEQYF
TGTGCCAGCAATTTCCGAGCGGGGACCTACGAGCAGTACTTC
>TRBJ2-2|many|-|TRBV5-1
CASSASSSGELFF
TGCGCCAGCAGCGCTTCCAGTTCCGGGGAGCTGTTTTTT
>TRBJ2-3|many|-|TRBV27
CASTSGPPHTQYF
TGTGCCAGCACGTCGGGTCCTCCCCATACGCAGTATTTT
>TRBJ2-7|few|-|TRBV24-1
CATSDPLNSYEQYF
TGTGCCACCAGTGATCCCCTGAACTCCTACGAGCAGTACTTC
>TRBJ2-5|-|TRBD2|TRBV28
CASSWRLAGQLETQYF
TGTGCCAGCAGCTGGAGACTAGCGGGGCAACTTGAGACCCAGTACTTC
>TRBJ1-6|many|TRBD1|TRBV27
CASVQGMDNSPLHF
TGTGCCAGCGTACAGGGGATGGATAATTCACCCCTCCACTTT
>TRBJ2-7|-|-|TRBV20-1
CSALHRVSYEQYF
TGCAGTGCTCTCCACAGGGTCTCCTACGAGCAGTACTTC
>TRBJ2-1|few|-|TRBV7-2
CASNVGQSYNEQFF
TGTGCCAGCAACGTCGGACAGTCTTACAATGAGCAGTTCTTC
>TRBJ1-1|-|-|TRBV27
CASSSYKEVEAFF
TGTGCCAGCAGTTCTTATAAGGAGGTGGAAGCTTTCTTT
>TRBJ1-1|many|-|TRBV18
CASSPEGYTEAFF
TGTGCCAGCTCACCAGAAGGGTACACTGAAGCTTTCTTT
>TRBJ2-2|few|-|TRBV6-1
CASRGATQLTGELFF
TGTGCCAGCCGGGGTGCGACCCAACTCACCGGGGAGCTGTTTTTT
>TRBJ2-2|few|TRBD2|TRBV19
CASSPRTSGLNTGELFF
TGTGCCAGTAGTCCCCGGACTAGCGGATTGAACACCGGGGAGCTGTTTTTT
>TRBJ2-5|many|-|TRBV6-5
CASSYQGETQYF
TGTGCCAGCAGTTACCAGGGCGAGACCCAGTACTTC
>TRBJ2-1|many|-|TRBV7-8
CASSLFKGYEQFF
TGTGCCAGCAGCTTATTCAAGGGTTATGAGCAGTTCTTC
>TRBJ2-7|many|-|TRBV3-1
CASSYGDYEQYF
TGTGCCAGCAGCTACGGGGACTACGAGCAGTACTTC
>TRBJ2-7|many|-|TRBV7-2
CASSLGGTLTYEQYF
TGTGCCAGCAGCTTAGGGGGAACTCTCACTTACGAGCAGTACTTC
>TRBJ1-1|-|TRBD1|TRBV20-1
CSAPQGDPEAFF
TGCAGTGCTCCCCAGGGGGACCCTGAAGCTTTCTTT
>TRBJ1-2|few|TRBD1|TRBV7-9
CASSSPGTGLGYTF
TGTGCCAGCAGCTCCCCCGGGACAGGATTGGGCTACACCTTC
>TRBJ2-7|many|-|TRBV7-2
CASSLADDSVRGQYF
TGTGCCAGCAGCTTAGCGGACGACAGTGTTCGCGGGCAGTACTTC
>TRBJ2-1|-|TRBD2|TRBV5-1
CASSTGLAGGPYEQFF
TGCGCCAGCAGCACCGGACTAGCGGGAGGGCCCTATGAGCAGTTCTTC
>TRBJ2-3|many|-|TRBV27
CASTGADTQYF
TGTGCCAGCACGGGGGCAGATACGCAGTATTTT
>TRBJ1-4|once|-|TRBV27
CASSLMRGARTNEKLFF
TGTGCCAGCAGTTTAATGAGGGGGGCGCGCACTAATGAAAAACTGTTTTTT
>TRBJ2-1|many|-|TRBV27
CASSPRPGVEQFF
TGTGCCAGCAGTCCCCGACCGGGAGTCGAGCAGTTCTTC
>TRBJ2-7|-|TRBD2|TRBV10-2
CASSVLAGTSPYEQYF
TGCGCCAGCAGTGTGCTCGCCGGGACTAGTCCCTACGAGCAGTACTTC
>TRBJ2-3|many|TRBD1|TRBV6-5
CASSYWDRVRDTQYF
TGTGCCAGCAGTTACTGGGACAGGGTGAGAGATACGCAGTATTTT
>TRBJ2-3|many|TRBD2|TRBV6-1
CASSYLDPWGLAGVRDTQYF
TGTGCCAGCAGTTATCTTGACCCCTGGGGCCTAGCGGGAGTAAGAGATACGCAGTATTTT
>TRBJ2-7|-|TRBD1|TRBV12-3/TRBV12-4
CASRSRDSLYEQYF
TGTGCCAGCAGGAGCCGGGACAGCCTTTACGAGCAGTACTTC
>TRBJ1-1|-|-|TRBV5-1
CASSLYGGGLNTEAFF
TGCGCCAGCAGCTTGTATGGGGGGGGGTTGAACACTGAAGCTTTCTTT
>TRBJ2-7|-|-|TRBV7-2
CASSLGRMDRYEQYF
TGTGCCAGCAGCTTAGGACGTATGGACCGCTACGAGCAGTACTTC
>TRBJ2-1|-|TRBD2|TRBV6-2/TRBV6-3
CASSSPPLAGGGNEQFF
TGTGCCAGCAGCTCCCCCCCTCTAGCGGGAGGGGGCAATGAGCAGTTCTTC
>TRBJ2-2|many|TRBD2|TRBV5-1
CASSQIAGVGSGELFF
TGCGCCAGCAGCCAGATAGCGGGAGTAGGATCCGGGGAGCTGTTTTTT
>TRBJ1-6|-|-|TRBV11-2
CASSLGPNSYNSPLHF
TGTGCCAGCAGCCTGGGACCGAACTCCTATAATTCACCCCTCCACTTT
>TRBJ1-5|-|TRBD1|TRBV6-4
CASSDSKQGHQPQHF
TGTGCCAGCAGTGACTCGAAACAGGGGCATCAGCCCCAGCATTTT
>TRBJ2-3|-|-|TRBV7-9
CASSLDPEGGTDTQYF
TGTGCCAGCAGCTTAGACCCGGAGGGTGGCACAGATACGCAGTATTTT
>TRBJ2-1|few|-|TRBV13
CASSPPGEGIGFNEQFF
TGTGCCAGCAGCCCACCCGGCGAGGGAATAGGATTTAATGAGCAGTTCTTC
>TRBJ2-1|-|-|TRBV9
CASSVGSVSYNEQFF
TGTGCCAGCAGCGTAGGATCGGTTTCCTACAATGAGCAGTTCTTC
>TRBJ2-1|many|-|TRBV6-2/TRBV6-3
CASSYYASRYYNEQFF
TGTGCCAGCAGTTACTATGCTAGCAGATACTACAATGAGCAGTTCTTC
>TRBJ2-7|few|-|TRBV11-2
CASSLGLEVYEQYF
TGTGCCAGCAGCTTAGGACTCGAAGTCTACGAGCAGTACTTC
>TRBJ2-2|few|TRBD2|TRBV12-3/TRBV12-4
CASSFRLAGVAGELFF
TGTGCCAGCAGTTTCCGACTAGCGGGAGTAGCCGGGGAGCTGTTTTTT